This T cell receptor beta chain originates from a study of monozygotic twins with cystic fibrosis. This clone was seen once. V dropped 0 bases and J dropped 13 bases, with 19 bases sitting between them. This CDR3 region has 15 residues. Germline assignment: CDR1 LGHNA and CDR2 YNFKEQ. Clones were read by immunoSEQ multiplex PCR, and TCRdb kept only the in-frame ones, dropping some. The sample records around 34,000 clones, around 90% being singletons. The sequence derives from a girl under 10 years old with cystic fibrosis. V usage is TRBV4-2 and J usage is TRBJ2-1, with D unclear. Material: blood. The CDR3 reads CASSQDRVGESHQFF. The CDR3, as DNA: TGTGCCAGCAGCCAAGATAGAGTGGGCGAGTCCCACCAGTTCTTC.